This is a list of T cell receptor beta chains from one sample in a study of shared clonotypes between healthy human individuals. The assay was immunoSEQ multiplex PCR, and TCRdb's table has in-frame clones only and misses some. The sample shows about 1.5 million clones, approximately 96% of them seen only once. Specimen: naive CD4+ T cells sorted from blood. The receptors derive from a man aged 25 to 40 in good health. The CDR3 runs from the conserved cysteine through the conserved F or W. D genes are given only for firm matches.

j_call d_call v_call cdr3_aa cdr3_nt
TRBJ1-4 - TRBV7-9 CASSLVGSTNEKLFF TGTGCCAGCAGCTTAGTGGGGTCAACTAATGAAAAACTGTTTTTT
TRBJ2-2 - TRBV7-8 CATVLGNTGELFF TGTGCCACCGTCTTGGGGAACACCGGGGAGCTGTTTTTT
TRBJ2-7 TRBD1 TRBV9 CASSRGQDYYEQYF TGTGCCAGCAGCCGGGGACAGGACTACTACGAGCAGTACTTC
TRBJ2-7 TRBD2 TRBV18 CASSPGLAGGTYEQYF TGTGCCAGCTCACCGGGACTAGCGGGAGGAACTTACGAGCAGTACTTC
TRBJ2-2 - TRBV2 CASSEQGGWTGELFF TGTGCCAGCAGCGAACAGGGAGGGTGGACCGGGGAGCTGTTTTTT
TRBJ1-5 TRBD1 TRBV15 CATSSARDRGFNQPQHF TGTGCCACCAGCAGCGCCAGGGACAGGGGATTCAATCAGCCCCAGCATTTT
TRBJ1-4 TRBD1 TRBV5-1 CASSLGQGNEKLFF TGCGCCAGCAGCTTGGGACAGGGGAATGAAAAACTGTTTTTT
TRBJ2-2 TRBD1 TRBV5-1 CASSLMTGGNTGELFF TGCGCCAGCAGCTTGATGACAGGGGGAAACACCGGGGAGCTGTTTTTT
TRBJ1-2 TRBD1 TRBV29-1 CSVAPRDSLYGYTF TGCAGCGTTGCACCCCGGGACAGCCTCTATGGCTACACCTTC
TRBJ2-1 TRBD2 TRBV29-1 CSVLGLAGRNEQFF TGCAGCGTTCTAGGCCTAGCGGGACGTAATGAGCAGTTCTTC
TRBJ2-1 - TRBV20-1 CSARPPNEQFF TGCAGTGCTAGACCCCCCAATGAGCAGTTCTTC
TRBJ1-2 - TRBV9 CASSVDMGTNGYTF TGTGCCAGCAGCGTAGATATGGGGACAAATGGCTACACCTTC
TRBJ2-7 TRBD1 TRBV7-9 CASSLTGGGLYEQYF TGTGCCAGCAGCCTCACAGGGGGCGGGTTATACGAGCAGTACTTC